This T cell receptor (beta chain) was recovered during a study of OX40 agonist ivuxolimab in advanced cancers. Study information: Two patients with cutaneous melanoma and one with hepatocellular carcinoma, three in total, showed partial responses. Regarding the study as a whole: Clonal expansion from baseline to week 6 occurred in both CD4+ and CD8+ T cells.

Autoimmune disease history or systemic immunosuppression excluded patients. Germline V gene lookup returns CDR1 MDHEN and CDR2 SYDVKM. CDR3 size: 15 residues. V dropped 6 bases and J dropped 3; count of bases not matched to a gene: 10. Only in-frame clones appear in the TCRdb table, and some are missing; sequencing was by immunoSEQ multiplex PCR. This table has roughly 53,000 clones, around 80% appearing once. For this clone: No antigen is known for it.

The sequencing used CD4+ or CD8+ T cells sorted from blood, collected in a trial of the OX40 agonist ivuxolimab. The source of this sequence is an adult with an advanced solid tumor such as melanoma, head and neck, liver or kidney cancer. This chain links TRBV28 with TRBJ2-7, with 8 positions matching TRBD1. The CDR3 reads CASSLTDRVGYEQYF. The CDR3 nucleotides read TGTGCCAGCAGCCTTACGGACAGGGTAGGCTACGAGCAGTACTTC.